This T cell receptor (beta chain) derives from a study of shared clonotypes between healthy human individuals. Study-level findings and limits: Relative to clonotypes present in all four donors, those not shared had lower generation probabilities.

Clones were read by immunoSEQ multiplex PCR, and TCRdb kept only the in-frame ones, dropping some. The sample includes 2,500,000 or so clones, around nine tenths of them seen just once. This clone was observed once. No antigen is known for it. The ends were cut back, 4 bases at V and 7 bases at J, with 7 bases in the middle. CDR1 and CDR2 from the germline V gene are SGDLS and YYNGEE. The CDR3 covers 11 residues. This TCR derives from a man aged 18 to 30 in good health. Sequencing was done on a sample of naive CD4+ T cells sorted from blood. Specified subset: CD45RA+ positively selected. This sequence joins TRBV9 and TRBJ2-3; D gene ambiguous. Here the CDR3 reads CASSSVYTQYF. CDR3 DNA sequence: TGTGCCAGCAGCAGTGTTTATACGCAGTATTTT.